The T cell receptor beta chain described here comes from a study of shared clonotypes between healthy human individuals. Looking at the study overall: A few men and a couple of women, aged 18 to 49, were donors. Study-wide findings and caveats: The sharing of roughly 5% of naive CD4 clonotypes was seen across several donors.

The protocol was immunoSEQ multiplex PCR, while the TCRdb copy is restricted to in-frame clones and leaves out a portion. This table has about 2 million clones, about 95% appearing once. The V end lost 6 bases, the J end lost 0 bases, and 7 bases lay between the germline ends. This CDR3 is built from 13 residues. Germline V gene data show CDR1 as SNHLY and CDR2 as FYNNEI. Recent vaccinations or acute infections were absent in the healthy HIV-negative adult donors. In the case of this clone: No antigen is known for it.

Sequencing was performed on naive CD4+ T cells sorted from blood. Subset denoted: CD45RA+ positively selected. The chain is built from TRBV2 and TRBJ2-3; D is unclear. The sequence derives from a man aged 18 to 30 in good health. The CDR3 DNA follows: TGTGCCAGCAGCCAGCAGAGCACAGATACGCAGTATTTT. It encodes CASSQQSTDTQYF. The whole variable domain, filled in from reference TRBV2 and TRBJ2-3, reads EPEVTQTPSHQVTQMGQEVILRCVPISNHLYFYWYRQILGQKVEFLVSFYNNEISEKSEIFDDQFSVERPDGSNFTLKIRSTKLEDSAMYFCASSQQSTDTQYFGPGTRLTVL.